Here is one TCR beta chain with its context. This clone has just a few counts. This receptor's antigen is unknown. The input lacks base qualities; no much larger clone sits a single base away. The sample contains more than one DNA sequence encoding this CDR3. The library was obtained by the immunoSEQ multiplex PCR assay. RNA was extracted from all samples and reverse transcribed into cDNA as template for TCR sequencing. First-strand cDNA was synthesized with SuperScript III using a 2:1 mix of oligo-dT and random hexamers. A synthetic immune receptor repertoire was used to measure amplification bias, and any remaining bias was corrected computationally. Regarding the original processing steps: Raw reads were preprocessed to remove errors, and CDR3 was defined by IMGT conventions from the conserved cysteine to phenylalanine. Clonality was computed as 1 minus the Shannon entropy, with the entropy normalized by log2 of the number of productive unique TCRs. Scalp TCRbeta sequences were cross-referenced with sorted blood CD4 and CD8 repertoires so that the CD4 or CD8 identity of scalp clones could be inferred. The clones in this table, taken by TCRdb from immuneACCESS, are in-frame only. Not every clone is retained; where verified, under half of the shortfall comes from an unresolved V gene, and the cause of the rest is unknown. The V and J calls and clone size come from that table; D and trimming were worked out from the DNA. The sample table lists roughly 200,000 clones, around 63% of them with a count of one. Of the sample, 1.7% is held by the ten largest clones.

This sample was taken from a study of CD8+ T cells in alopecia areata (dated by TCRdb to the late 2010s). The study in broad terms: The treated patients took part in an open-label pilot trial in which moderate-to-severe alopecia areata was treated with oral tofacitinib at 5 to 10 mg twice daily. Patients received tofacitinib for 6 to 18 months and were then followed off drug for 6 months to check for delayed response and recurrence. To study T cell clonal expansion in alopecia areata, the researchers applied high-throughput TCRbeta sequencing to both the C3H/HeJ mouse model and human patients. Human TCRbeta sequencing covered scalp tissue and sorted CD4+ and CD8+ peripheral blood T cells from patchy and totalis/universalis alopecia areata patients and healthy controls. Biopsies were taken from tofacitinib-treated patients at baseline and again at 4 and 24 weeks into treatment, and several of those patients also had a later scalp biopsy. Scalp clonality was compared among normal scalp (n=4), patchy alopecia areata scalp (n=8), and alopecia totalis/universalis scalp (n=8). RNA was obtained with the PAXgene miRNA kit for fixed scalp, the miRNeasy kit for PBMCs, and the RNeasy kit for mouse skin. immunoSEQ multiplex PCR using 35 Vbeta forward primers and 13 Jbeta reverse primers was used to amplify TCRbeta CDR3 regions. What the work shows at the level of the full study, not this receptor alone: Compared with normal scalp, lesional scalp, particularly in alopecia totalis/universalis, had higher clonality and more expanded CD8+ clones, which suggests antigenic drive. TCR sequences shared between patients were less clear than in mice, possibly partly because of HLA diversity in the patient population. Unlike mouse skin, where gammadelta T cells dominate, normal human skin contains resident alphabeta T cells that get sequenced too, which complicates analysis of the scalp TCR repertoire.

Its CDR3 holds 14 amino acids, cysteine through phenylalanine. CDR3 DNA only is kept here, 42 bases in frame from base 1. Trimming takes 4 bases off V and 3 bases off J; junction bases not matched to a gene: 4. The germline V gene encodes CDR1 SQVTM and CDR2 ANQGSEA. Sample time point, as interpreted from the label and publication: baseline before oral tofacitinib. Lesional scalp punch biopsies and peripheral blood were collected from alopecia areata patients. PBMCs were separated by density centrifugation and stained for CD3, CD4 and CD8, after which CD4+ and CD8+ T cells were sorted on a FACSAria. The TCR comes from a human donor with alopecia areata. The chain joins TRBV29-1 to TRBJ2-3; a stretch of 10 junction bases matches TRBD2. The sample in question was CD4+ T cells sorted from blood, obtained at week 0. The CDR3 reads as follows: CSVGLTSGTDTQYF. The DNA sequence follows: TGCAGCGTTGGCCTGACTAGCGGGACAGATACGCAGTATTTT.